These T cell receptor beta chains were read from a single sample in a study of identical twins. TCRdb analysed the 5' RACE reads with MiXCR anew, one entry per CDR3 protein. The data hold under 900,000 distinct CDR3 sequences, with around a sixth observed a single time. In addition, the sample was reused for a study of T cells expressing NK-cell markers.

The sample consisted of PBMCs. These receptors all stem from a woman under 30 in good health. CDR3s include the opening cysteine and the closing phenylalanine or tryptophan. The D gene is left open where the match is weak.

TRBJ2-1 | TRBV10-2 | . | CASSPAEGYNEQFF
TRBJ2-5 | TRBV20-1 | TRBD2 | CSASGGPAGGRETQYF
TRBJ2-1 | TRBV18 | . | CASSGSILAAANDEQFF
TRBJ2-3 | TRBV5-1 | TRBD2 | CASSPGGGEASDTQYF
TRBJ2-5 | TRBV6-5 | . | CASSYYGTQYF
TRBJ2-7 | TRBV7-2 | TRBD2 | CASSLEPGLVFSEQYF
TRBJ1-1 | TRBV4-1 | . | CASSHLRQGYTEAFF
TRBJ2-1 | TRBV10-3 | TRBD2 | CAISESGGRAAEQFF
TRBJ1-2 | TRBV15 | . | CSITPLGYGYTF
TRBJ2-5 | TRBV5-1 | . | CASSPQAPGETQYF
TRBJ1-1 | TRBV12-3/TRBV12-4 | . | CASTINSRTEAFF
TRBJ2-5 | TRBV6-1 | . | CASSRSGTRVSETQYF
TRBJ1-2 | TRBV6-5 | . | CASSYSRESYGYTF
TRBJ2-1 | TRBV4-1 | . | CASSQGFGGGEQFF
TRBJ2-7 | TRBV10-3 | . | CAIRAGVAYEQYF
TRBJ2-1 | TRBV6-2/TRBV6-3 | TRBD2 | CATQGGSGGNEQFF
TRBJ2-1 | TRBV5-6 | . | CASSLRAWVGSYNEQFF
TRBJ2-2 | TRBV20-1 | . | CSASQDGTRAGHGELFF
TRBJ2-3 | TRBV11-2 | TRBD2 | CASSLRPSGGGDTQYF
TRBJ2-1 | TRBV14 | . | CASSLPIGGEQFF
TRBJ1-4 | TRBV12-3/TRBV12-4 | TRBD1 | CASSFSDREIGKLFF
TRBJ2-1 | TRBV4-3 | TRBD2 | CASSPLTSGNYEQFF
TRBJ2-5 | TRBV12-3/TRBV12-4 | . | CASSLGDPRARYF
TRBJ2-7 | TRBV5-1 | . | CASSFSGAGHEQYF
TRBJ2-5 | TRBV12-3/TRBV12-4 | TRBD1 | CASTSDRGPFGETQYF
TRBJ2-7 | TRBV12-3/TRBV12-4 | TRBD1 | CASSRTGGARGEQYF